The 2 T cell receptor beta chains below come from one sample, sequenced in a study of cytotoxic CD8 clonotypes in ibrutinib-treated CLL. Assay: immunoSEQ multiplex PCR; the TCRdb copy retains only in-frame clones and omits some. Of approximately 200,000 clones listed, roughly 72% are singletons. The specimen was PBMCs, collected after 24 months of ibrutinib treatment. These receptors all come from a human donor with chronic lymphocytic leukemia.

The rearrangement uses TRBV9 and TRBJ2-5; D uncertain. There are 15 residues in the CDR3. V gave up 4 bases and J gave up 2 bases, with 15 bases separating them. The germline CDR1 and CDR2 sequences are SGDLS and YYNGEE. The CDR3 region has the DNA TGTGCCAGCAGCTCAGACGGTGTGGCTCAAGAGACCCAGTACTTC. This gives the protein CASSSDGVAQETQYF.

The chain employs TRBV4-2 and TRBJ2-7; D is ambiguous. The CDR3 is made up of 12 amino acids. Trimming pared 0 bases from V and 5 bases from J, leaving 5 bases between. Per germline, CDR1 LGHNA and CDR2 YNFKEQ. The CDR3 DNA is TGTGCCAGCAGCCAAGATCGCCACGAGCAGTACTTC. The encoded protein is CASSQDRHEQYF.